This T cell receptor beta chain appears in the sequencing data of a study of cytomegalovirus exposure and HLA in healthy donors. The study's findings and limits: Among TCR beta chains, those listed as cytomegalovirus-associated numbered over 150. Per published reports, the classifier diagnosed cytomegalovirus status with high specificity and sensitivity. Reports state that TCR beta sequences accurately predicted most subjects' HLA-A and HLA-B alleles. For presence/absence analyses, sequencing depth was assumed to be roughly uniform across donors.

As to this clone: Its antigen is not identified.

In the PCR, 60 Vbeta and 13 Jbeta primers were used. Sequencing used immunoSEQ multiplex PCR; TCRdb keeps in-frame clones, though not all of them. The repertoire holds about 140,000 clones, with 79% as singletons. This CDR3 spans 15 amino acids. The germline CDR1 and CDR2 sequences are MNHNS and SASEGT. The sample comprised PBMCs. This TCR was sampled from a man younger than 35 in good health and CMV-seronegative. The V and J genes are TRBV6-1 and TRBJ2-5, with D perhaps TRBD1 (6 bases). The J call is doubtful: the DNA matches TRBJ2-7 better. The CDR3 nucleotides are TGTGCCAGCAGGCCTCGACAGGCCCATACCTACGAGCAGTACTTC. Encoded protein: CASRPRQAHTYEQYF.